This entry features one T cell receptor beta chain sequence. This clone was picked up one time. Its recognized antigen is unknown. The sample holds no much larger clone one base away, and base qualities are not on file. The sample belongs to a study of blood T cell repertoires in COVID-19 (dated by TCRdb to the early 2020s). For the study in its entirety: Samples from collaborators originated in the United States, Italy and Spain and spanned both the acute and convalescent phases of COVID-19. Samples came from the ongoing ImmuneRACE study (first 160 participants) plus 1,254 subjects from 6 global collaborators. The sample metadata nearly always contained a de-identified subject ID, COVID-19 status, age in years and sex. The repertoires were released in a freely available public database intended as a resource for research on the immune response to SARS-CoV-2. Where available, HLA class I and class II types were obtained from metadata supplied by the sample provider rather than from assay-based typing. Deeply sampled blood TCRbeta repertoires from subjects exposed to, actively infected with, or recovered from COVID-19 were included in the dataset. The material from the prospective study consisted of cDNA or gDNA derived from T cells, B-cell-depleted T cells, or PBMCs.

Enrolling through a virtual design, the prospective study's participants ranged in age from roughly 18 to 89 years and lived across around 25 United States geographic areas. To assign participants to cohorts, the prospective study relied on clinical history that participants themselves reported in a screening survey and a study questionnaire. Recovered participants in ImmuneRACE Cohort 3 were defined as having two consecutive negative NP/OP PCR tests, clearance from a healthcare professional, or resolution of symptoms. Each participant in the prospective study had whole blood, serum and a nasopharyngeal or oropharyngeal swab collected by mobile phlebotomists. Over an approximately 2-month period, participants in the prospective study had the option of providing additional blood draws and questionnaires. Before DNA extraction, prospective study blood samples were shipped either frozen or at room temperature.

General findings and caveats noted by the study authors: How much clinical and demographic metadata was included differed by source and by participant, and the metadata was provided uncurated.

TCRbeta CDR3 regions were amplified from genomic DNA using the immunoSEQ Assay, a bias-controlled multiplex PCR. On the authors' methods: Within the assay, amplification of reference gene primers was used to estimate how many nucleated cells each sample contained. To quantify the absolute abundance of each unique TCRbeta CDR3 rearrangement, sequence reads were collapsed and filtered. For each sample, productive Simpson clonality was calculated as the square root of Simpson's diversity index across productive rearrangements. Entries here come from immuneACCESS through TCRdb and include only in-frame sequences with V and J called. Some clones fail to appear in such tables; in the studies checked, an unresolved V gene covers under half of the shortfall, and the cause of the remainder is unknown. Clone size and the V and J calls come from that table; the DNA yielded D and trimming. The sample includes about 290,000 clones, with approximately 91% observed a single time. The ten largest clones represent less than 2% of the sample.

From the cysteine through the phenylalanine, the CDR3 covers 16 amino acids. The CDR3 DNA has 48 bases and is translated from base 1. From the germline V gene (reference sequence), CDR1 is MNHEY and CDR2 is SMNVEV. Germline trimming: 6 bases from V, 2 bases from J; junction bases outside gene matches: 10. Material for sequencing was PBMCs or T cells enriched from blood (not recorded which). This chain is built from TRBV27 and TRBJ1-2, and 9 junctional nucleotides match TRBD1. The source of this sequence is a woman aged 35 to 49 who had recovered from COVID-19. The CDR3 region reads CASRGQGALPNYGYTF. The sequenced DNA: TGTGCCAGCAGGGGACAGGGCGCTTTACCCAACTATGGCTACACCTTC.